Below, 13 T cell receptor beta chains from the same sample are listed, as sequenced in a study of blood T cell repertoires in COVID-19. The assay was immunoSEQ multiplex PCR, and TCRdb's table has in-frame clones only and misses some. In the table there are over 450,000 clones, nearly 90% of which are singletons. The sequencing sample was made of peripheral blood. The receptors here all came from a man aged 18 to 30 with COVID-19, enrolled during active disease.

V usage is TRBV6-5 and J usage is TRBJ1-2; unclear D gene. The CDR3 runs 15 residues. Looked up from germline, CDR1 is MNHEY and CDR2 is SVGAGI. Trimming took off 2 bases at V and 3 bases at J, with 13 bases between the two ends. CDR3 region: CASSYGGSQDYGYTF. DNA for the CDR3: TGTGCCAGCAGTTACGGAGGGTCTCAGGACTATGGCTACACCTTC.

CDR3 residues: CASSLGADSSYEQYF. The CDR3, as DNA: TGTGCCAGCAGCTTAGGGGCGGACAGCTCCTACGAGCAGTACTTC. The chain recombines TRBV11-3 with TRBJ2-7, with D tentatively TRBD1 (6 bases). Germline CDR1 and CDR2: SGHNT and YENEEA. The CDR3 runs to 15 residues. Trimming shortened V by 1 base and J by 0 bases, and 10 bases separated the two germline ends.

The chain uses TRBV11-2 and TRBJ2-7; 8 nucleotides line up with TRBD2. The V and J ends lost 5 bases and 3 bases, in that order; junction bases with no gene match: 12. CDR1 SGHAT and CDR2 FQNNGV come from the germline V gene. There are 16 residues in the CDR3. In DNA, the CDR3 is TGTGCCAGCAGCCCCCATCTAGCGGGCGGTTACTACGAGCAGTACTTC. It yields the protein CASSPHLAGGYYEQYF. The full variable domain, its missing parts supplied by reference TRBV11-2 and TRBJ2-7, is EAGVAQSPRYKIIEKRQSVAFWCNPISGHATLYWYQQILGQGPKLLIQFQNNGVVDDSQLPKDRFSAERLKGVDSTLKIQPAKLEDSAVYLCASSPHLAGGYYEQYFGPGTRLTVT.

This chain links TRBV12-5 with TRBJ1-5; D is undetermined. The length of the CDR3 is 13 residues. V shed 3 bases and J shed 5 bases, with 8 bases lying between them. The germline CDR1 and CDR2 sequences are LGHNT and FRNRAP. The CDR3 bases are TGTGCTAGTGGTTTATCGACTTATCAGCCCCAGCATTTT. Translation gives CASGLSTYQPQHF.

The chain has TRBV19 and TRBJ2-1; 8 positions agree with TRBD1. This CDR3 has 15 amino acids. V lost 5 bases to trimming and J lost 8 bases; unmatched junction nucleotides: 11. Germline-derived CDR1 and CDR2 are LNHDA and SQIVND (reference sequence). The CDR3 sequence: CASSSGRDRSHEQFF. The CDR3, as DNA: TGTGCCAGTAGTTCGGGCCGGGACAGGTCGCATGAGCAGTTCTTC.

J is TRBJ1-2 and V is TRBV29-1; unclear D gene. Trimming shortened V by 5 bases and J by 6 bases, and 16 bases separated the two germline ends. There are 13 residues in the CDR3. The germline V gene has CDR1 SQVTM and CDR2 ANQGSEA. The DNA for the CDR3 is TGCAGCGTTCGCAAGACGCGCCGGGATGGCTACACCTTC. The encoded protein is CSVRKTRRDGYTF.

This chain's CDR3 is CATGQTNTEAFF. DNA of the CDR3: TGTGCCACAGGACAGACGAACACTGAAGCTTTCTTT. The rearrangement joins TRBV2 to TRBJ1-1; TRBD1 is a possible D gene (6 bases). This CDR3 region has 12 residues. The germline V gene has CDR1 SNHLY and CDR2 FYNNEI. Trimming cost V 10 bases and J 1 base, with 10 bases left between them.

This clone has more than one count but fewer than ten. This chain links TRBV7-8 with TRBJ2-4, with 15 nucleotides matching TRBD2. The CDR3 has 18 residues. Germline V gene lookup returns CDR1 SGHVS and CDR2 FQNEAQ. V lost 5 bases, J lost 2 bases, and 7 bases stayed unmatched. The CDR3 DNA is TGTGCCAGCAGCCCGCGGACTAGCGGGGGGGCCTCCAAAAACATTCAGTACTTC. Amino acids: CASSPRTSGGASKNIQYF.

This chain joins TRBV2 and TRBJ2-7; 14 bases fit TRBD2. The CDR3 extends over 16 amino acids. Trimming removed 4 bases from V and 1 base from J; junction bases left unmatched: 3. Germline values: CDR1 SNHLY, CDR2 FYNNEI. The CDR3 DNA is TGTGCCAGCAGTGGCCGGACTAGCGGGAGGTCCTACGAGCAGTACTTC. This sequence encodes CASSGRTSGRSYEQYF.

The chain has TRBV18 and TRBJ1-5; 7 bases agree with TRBD1. The J segment lost 3 bases and the V segment lost 3 bases, leaving 2 bases of the junction unmatched. CDR1 KGHSH and CDR2 LQKENI come from the germline V gene. The CDR3 consists of 14 residues. CDR3 DNA sequence: TGTGCCAGCTCACCTGGACAGGCCAATCAGCCCCAGCATTTT. Its translation: CASSPGQANQPQHF.

The chain employs TRBV19 and TRBJ2-3, with D hard to call. The CDR3 length is 12 residues. V gave up 9 bases and J gave up 1 base, with 8 bases separating them. Looked up from germline, CDR1 is LNHDA and CDR2 is SQIVND (reference sequence). The CDR3 region is CASRSGTDTQYF. DNA for the CDR3: TGTGCCAGCCGCAGCGGCACAGATACGCAGTATTTT.

The V call is TRBV2, the J call TRBJ2-1, with TRBD1 matching 11 bases. The CDR3 has 13 amino acids. With 6 bases clipped from V and 6 bases from J, the junction kept 1 base outside the gene matches. The V gene's germline CDR1 is SNHLY and CDR2 FYNNEI. In DNA form, the CDR3 reads TGTGCCAGCAGGGGACAGGGGGGCAATGAGCAGTTCTTC. Translating gives CASRGQGGNEQFF.

The chain has TRBV29-1 and TRBJ2-7; 10 bases fit TRBD2. CDR1 is SQVTM and CDR2 is ANQGSEA in the germline V gene. The CDR3 totals 12 residues. V lost 7 bases and J lost 2; bases outside the gene matches: 2. The chain's CDR3 is CSGLAGAYEQYF. Written as DNA, the CDR3 is TGCAGCGGGCTAGCGGGGGCCTACGAGCAGTACTTC.